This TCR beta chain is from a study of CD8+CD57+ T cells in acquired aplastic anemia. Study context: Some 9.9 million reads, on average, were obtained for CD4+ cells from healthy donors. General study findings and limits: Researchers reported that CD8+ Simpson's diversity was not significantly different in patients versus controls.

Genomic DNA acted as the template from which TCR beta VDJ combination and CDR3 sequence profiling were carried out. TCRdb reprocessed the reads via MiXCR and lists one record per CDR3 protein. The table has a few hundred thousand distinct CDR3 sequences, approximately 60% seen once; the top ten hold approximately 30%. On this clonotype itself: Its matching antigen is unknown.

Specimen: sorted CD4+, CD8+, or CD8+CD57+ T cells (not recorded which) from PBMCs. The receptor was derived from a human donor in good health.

The CDR3 reads CASKGGGVYGYTF. CDR3 bases: TGTGCCAGTAAGGGAGGTGGGGTCTATGGCTACACCTTC. This chain links TRBV2 with TRBJ1-2; no reliable D call. V was pared by 9 bases and J by 4 bases, with 15 bases between. The CDR3 covers 13 residues. Germline CDR1 is SNHLY and CDR2 is FYNNEI.